These 10 T cell receptor beta chains were all obtained from the same sample, sequenced in a study of T-cell memory formation after mild COVID-19. TCRdb analysed the 5' RACE reads with MiXCR anew, one entry per CDR3 protein. The table has 40,000 to 55,000 distinct CDR3 sequences, about 7.1% seen once. Sequenced material: PBMCs or a T cell subset sorted from them (not recorded which). These receptor sequences come from a young man who had mild COVID-19 (a few samples of this study predate the infection). Cell type and time point are not known.

This chain uses TRBV7-2 with TRBJ2-5, with 7 bases fitting TRBD1. CDR3 size: 11 residues. Trimming took 5 bases from V and 10 from J; bases not matched to a gene: 4. Germline values: CDR1 SGHTA, CDR2 FQGNSA. The CDR3 DNA sequence: TGTGCCAGCAGCCCAGGGGGAATCCAGTACTTC. Translated, it gives CASSPGGIQYF. Combining the CDR3 with reference TRBV7-2 and TRBJ2-5 gives the whole variable domain GAGVSQSPSNKVTEKGKDVELRCDPISGHTALYWYRQSLGQGLEFLIYFQGNSAPDKSGLPSDRFSAERTGGSVSTLTIQRTQQEDSAVYLCASSPGGIQYFGPGTRLLVL.

In its sample, this clonotype was seen a few times. The J gene is TRBJ2-1, the V gene TRBV5-1; perhaps TRBD1 as D (5 bases). V gave up 0 bases and J gave up 5 bases, with 15 bases separating them. CDR3 length equals 16 residues. Germline values: CDR1 SGHRS, CDR2 YFSETQ. CDR3 sequence: CASSLAGREGHNEQFF. CDR3 nucleotides: TGCGCCAGCAGCTTGGCCGGCAGGGAAGGGCACAATGAGCAGTTCTTC.

The sample holds a few counts of this clonotype. The chain couples TRBV7-2 to TRBJ1-2; TRBD1 might be the D (5 bases). The CDR3 runs 13 residues. V was pared by 2 bases and J by 5 bases, with 9 bases between. Germline V gene sequence: CDR1 SGHTA, CDR2 FQGNSA. The CDR3 sequence is CASSLRQIYGYTF. The CDR3 DNA follows: TGTGCCAGCAGCTTACGACAGATTTATGGCTACACCTTC.

This clonotype has at least ten counts. This sequence joins TRBV6-1 and TRBJ2-1, with 7 bases that match TRBD1. V shed 8 bases, J shed 6 bases, and the junction held 7 bases outside the gene matches. The CDR3 loop spans 13 amino acids. Germline assignment: CDR1 MNHNS and CDR2 SASEGT. CDR3 region: CASPGQYTNEQFF. Here the CDR3 DNA reads TGTGCCAGCCCGGGACAGTACACCAATGAGCAGTTCTTC.

V and J are TRBV11-2 and TRBJ1-2; D unclear. Deletions cut 4 bases from V and 5 bases from J, with 8 bases between. Germline values: CDR1 SGHAT, CDR2 FQNNGV. The CDR3 sequence is 12 residues long. Here the CDR3 reads CASSSNSYGYTF. The CDR3 nucleotides read TGTGCCAGCAGCTCCAACAGTTATGGCTACACCTTC.

The table lists this clonotype with a few counts. The chain recombines TRBV11-2 with TRBJ1-2; unclear D gene. Deletions cut 3 bases from V and 8 bases from J, with 13 bases between. Germline lookup yields CDR1 SGHAT and CDR2 FQNNGV. This CDR3 has 13 residues. As DNA, the CDR3 is TGTGCCAGCAGCTTCTCTACTGGAGGGGGCTACACCTTC. Translated, it gives CASSFSTGGGYTF.

The chain has TRBV5-4 and TRBJ2-7; 9 bases are a match to TRBD1. The junction had 6 bases not matched to a gene; V was cut back by 2 bases and J by 3 bases. CDR1 is SGHNT, CDR2 YYREEE, per germline (reference sequence). The CDR3 sequence is 15 residues long. CDR3 sequence reads: CASSFGDRVFYEQYF. CDR3 in DNA: TGTGCCAGCAGCTTTGGGGACAGGGTTTTCTACGAGCAGTACTTC.

The J gene is TRBJ2-4, the V gene TRBV4-2, with 7 bases identical to TRBD2. Germline lookup yields CDR1 LGHNA and CDR2 YNFKEQ. This CDR3 spans 15 amino acids. J lost 3 bases, V lost 1 base, and 3 bases had no gene match. The CDR3 DNA reads TGTGCCAGCAGCCAAGGGACGGGGGGCAAAAACATTCAGTACTTC. This gives the protein CASSQGTGGKNIQYF.

The rearrangement uses TRBV7-2 and TRBJ1-6; 7 bases match TRBD1. The CDR3 is made up of 14 amino acids. Trimming cost V 5 bases and J 4 bases; bases outside gene matches: 2. The germline CDR1 and CDR2 sequences are SGHTA and FQGNSA. The DNA of the CDR3 is TGTGCCAGCAGCGAGGGACAGTATAATTCACCCCTCCACTTT. As protein: CASSEGQYNSPLHF.

This rearrangement joins TRBV9 to TRBJ2-6; maybe TRBD2 (7 bases). The CDR3 has 16 residues. The germline CDR1 and CDR2 sequences are SGDLS and YYNGEE. V was trimmed by 0 bases and J by 4 bases, leaving 11 bases between them. The CDR3 nucleotides are TGTGCCAGCAGCGTAGACGGGGGGCGAGGGGCCAACGTCCTGACTTTC. Translated: CASSVDGGRGANVLTF.